The present T cell receptor beta chain was sequenced within a study of T cells after somatic rescue of genetic block (dated by TCRdb to the early 2020s). Regarding the study in general: What the study looked at was long-term robustness, specifically in a T-cell system that came about through somatic rescue of a genetic block in T-cell development.

About this clone: The specificity of this receptor is unknown. Qualities for individual bases were not recorded, and no much larger clone is one base off.

From the cysteine through the phenylalanine, the CDR3 covers 17 amino acids. Only the CDR3 part of the read is kept: 51 bases, read in frame from the first base. V is trimmed back by 5 bases and J by 7 bases, and the junction contains 15 bases that no gene match accounts for. Via the germline V gene (reference sequence), CDR1 is SEHNR and CDR2 FQNEAQ. Libraries were prepared through the immunoSEQ multiplex PCR assay. TCRdb retrieved this table from immuneACCESS and kept in-frame rearrangements only. Not all clones are present; in checked studies, unresolved V genes account for under half, and no reason is known for the remainder. Recorded for this sample are approximately 88,000 clones; over 80% of them occurred a single time. Clones ranked in the top ten supply under 2% of the sample.

The rearranged segments are TRBV7-9 and TRBJ2-1; TRBD2 fits 9 bases in the junction. Material for sequencing was peripheral blood mononuclear cells (PBMCs). This clonotype was obtained from a young woman. The bases are TGTGCCAGCAGCGAACGGGGAGCGGGAGGCCCAGGGAATGAGCAGTTCTTC. The translation is CASSERGAGGPGNEQFF.